Listed below are T cell receptor beta chains from one sample, sequenced in a study of Ad26.COV2.S vaccination and SARS-CoV-2 variants. The method was immunoSEQ multiplex PCR; TCRdb's version includes in-frame clones alone and lacks a portion of them. The repertoire consists of some 340,000 clones, with around 81% occurring once and the leading ten covering 2% to 2.5%. Sequenced here: peripheral blood, sampled in a trial of Ad26.COV2.S vaccine versus placebo. These receptors were collected from a person aged 18-60 years who received the Ad26.COV2.S COVID-19 vaccine or a placebo. The CDR3 runs from the conserved cysteine through the conserved F or W. D genes are given only for firm matches. Expanded clones get a size class; other rows say once, few or many, or leave the size out.

few | . | TRBJ2-1 | TRBV11-3 | TGTGCCAGCAGCCCGCGGGGTGACGGCTACAATGAGCAGTTCTTC | CASSPRGDGYNEQFF
. | . | TRBJ1-4 | TRBV29-1 | TGCAGCGCGTCAGGGTTCCGGGAAAAACTGTTTTTT | CSASGFREKLFF
. | . | TRBJ2-5 | TRBV19 | TGTGCCAGTAGTACACGGACCTCGAGACAAGAGACCCAGTACTTC | CASSTRTSRQETQYF
. | . | TRBJ1-1 | TRBV2 | TGTGCCAGCAGTGATCCGGGGGCTATGGGCACTGAAGCTTTCTTT | CASSDPGAMGTEAFF
. | . | TRBJ2-5 | TRBV6-5 | TGTGCCAGCACGGCCCCCGGGGAGACCCAGTACTTC | CASTAPGETQYF
once | . | TRBJ1-1 | TRBV29-1 | TGCAGCGTTGTCTTAGGGCGGAGCACTGAAGCTTTCTTT | CSVVLGRSTEAFF
. | . | TRBJ1-2 | TRBV7-2 | TGTGCCAGCAGCTTAACCCCAAGGGGGGGGGCTAACTATGGCTACACCTTC | CASSLTPRGGANYGYTF
. | TRBD1 | TRBJ1-2 | TRBV18 | TGTGCCAGCTCTCCTGAGACAGGGAACTATGGCTACACCTTC | CASSPETGNYGYTF
. | . | TRBJ1-1 | TRBV3-1/TRBV3-2 | TGTGCCAGCAGCCAAGTCTACGGAGGCAGGGCCACTGAAGCTTTCTTT | CASSQVYGGRATEAFF
. | . | TRBJ2-1 | TRBV21-1 | TGTGCCAGCAGCGGACCGCACCTAGCGGGGGCCTCTGGTGAGCAGTTCTTC | CASSGPHLAGASGEQFF
. | TRBD1 | TRBJ2-7 | TRBV29-1 | TGCAGCGTTGGCGAGGACAGGGGCGAGCAGTACTTC | CSVGEDRGEQYF
. | . | TRBJ1-3 | TRBV21-1 | TGTGCCAGCAACTTTCAGGGGTCTGGAAACACCATATATTTT | CASNFQGSGNTIYF
. | . | TRBJ2-2 | TRBV14 | TGTGCCAGCAGCCCTACTATCACCGGGGAGCTGTTTTTT | CASSPTITGELFF
. | TRBD1 | TRBJ1-1 | TRBV2 | TGTGCCAGCAGTGAAACCTCGGACAGGTTCTACACTGAAGCTTTCTTT | CASSETSDRFYTEAFF
once | TRBD1 | TRBJ2-5 | TRBV28 | TGTGCCAGCAGTCGACAGGGGGCGAGGGAGACCCAGTACTTC | CASSRQGARETQYF
. | . | TRBJ1-3 | TRBV27 | TGTGCCAGCAGTGTCCGGGACGGAAACACCATATATTTT | CASSVRDGNTIYF
. | TRBD1 | TRBJ1-6 | TRBV5-1 | TGCGCCAGCAGCGTCGGGACAGGGGGTTTATCACCCCTCCACTTT | CASSVGTGGLSPLHF
. | TRBD1 | TRBJ2-7 | TRBV12-5 | TGTGCTAGTGGTTTGGACAGGGGGCATTCCTACGAGCAGTACTTC | CASGLDRGHSYEQYF
. | . | TRBJ2-3 | TRBV6-5 | TGTGCCAGCCGGACTCTTGATAGCACAGATACGCAGTATTTT | CASRTLDSTDTQYF
. | . | TRBJ1-2 | TRBV10-2 | TGCGCCAGCAGTGACAGGGGTCTCCATGGCTACACCTTC | CASSDRGLHGYTF
. | TRBD2 | TRBJ2-7 | TRBV5-1 | TGCGCCAGCAGCCTCCCGACTAGCGGGGGGGGAAGCTCCTACGAGCAGTACTTC | CASSLPTSGGGSSYEQYF
. | . | TRBJ1-6 | TRBV10-3 | TGTGCCATCAGTGAGTATCCGGGGACAAATTCACCCCTCCACTTT | CAISEYPGTNSPLHF
. | . | TRBJ1-4 | TRBV7-2 | TGTGCCAGCAGCTTAAAGGCAGACTATGAAAAACTGTTTTTT | CASSLKADYEKLFF
. | . | TRBJ2-5 | TRBV25-1 | TGTGCCAGCAGAGGGGGGGCGGGAGAGACCCAGTACTTC | CASRGGAGETQYF
. | TRBD2 | TRBJ2-3 | TRBV11-3 | TGTGCCAGCAGCCCCGGGCGGAGGGGAGGGACTAGCACAGATACGCAGTATTTT | CASSPGRRGGTSTDTQYF
. | TRBD1 | TRBJ1-1 | TRBV27 | TGTGCCAGTGAGGGGAGGGGGCGGAAAGCTTTCTTT | CASEGRGRKAFF
. | . | TRBJ1-4 | TRBV6-5 | TGTGCCAGCAGTTACGGGGACGCGGGTGAAAAACTGTTTTTT | CASSYGDAGEKLFF
. | . | TRBJ2-2 | TRBV18 | TGTGCCAGCTCACCACGACAGAACACCGGGGAGCTGTTTTTT | CASSPRQNTGELFF
. | . | TRBJ1-4 | TRBV18 | TGTGCCAGCTCACCAGCGAGTTTGTCGCGCGAAAAACTGTTTTTT | CASSPASLSREKLFF
. | . | TRBJ2-3 | TRBV7-8 | TGTGCCAGCAGCCTACGGGGGGCCGTAACAGATACGCAGTATTTT | CASSLRGAVTDTQYF
. | . | TRBJ1-1 | TRBV5-1 | TGCGCCAGCAGCTTGGGGGCAGGACAGACTGAAGCTTTCTTT | CASSLGAGQTEAFF
. | . | TRBJ2-3 | TRBV5-5 | TGTGCCAGCAGCCCTAAAGGGGCAGACACAGATACGCAGTATTTT | CASSPKGADTDTQYF
. | . | TRBJ1-5 | TRBV23-1 | TGCGCCAGCAGTCAATCGATCAGGCGGCAGCCCCAGCATTTT | CASSQSIRRQPQHF
. | TRBD1 | TRBJ2-7 | TRBV28 | TGTGCCAGCAGTTTCTGGGGACAGGCGGCCTACGAGCAGTACTTC | CASSFWGQAAYEQYF
. | TRBD1 | TRBJ1-2 | TRBV6-6 | TGTGCCAGCAGTACCAGGGGGATTTCCTATGGCTACACCTTC | CASSTRGISYGYTF
many | . | TRBJ1-2 | TRBV6-5 | TGTGCCAGCAGCAACTATGGCTACACCTTC | CASSNYGYTF
. | . | TRBJ2-7 | TRBV7-9 | TGTGCCAGCAGCTTAGCGTGGGGCAGCTACGAGCAGTACTTC | CASSLAWGSYEQYF
. | . | TRBJ2-3 | TRBV12-3/TRBV12-4 | TGTGCCAGCAGTTTGAGAGATACGCAGTATTTT | CASSLRDTQYF
. | TRBD2 | TRBJ2-3 | TRBV10-3 | TGTGCCATCGGGTTAGCGGGGGAGGATACGCAGTATTTT | CAIGLAGEDTQYF
. | . | TRBJ1-2 | TRBV19 | TGTGCCAGTAGTAAGACGTACGCGACTAGCGAATCCCATGGCTACACCTTC | CASSKTYATSESHGYTF
. | TRBD1 | TRBJ2-5 | TRBV5-1 | TGCGCCAGCAGTTCGGGACCAAAAGGGGGCCGAGAGACCCAGTACTTC | CASSSGPKGGRETQYF
. | . | TRBJ2-7 | TRBV18 | TGTGCCAGCTCACTACTAAAGGGCCCCTTTTCGGGAGAGCAGTACTTC | CASSLLKGPFSGEQYF
. | TRBD1 | TRBJ1-2 | TRBV5-4 | TGTGCCAGCAGCTCCTCCGGGACAGTCTATGGCTACACCTTC | CASSSSGTVYGYTF
. | . | TRBJ2-7 | TRBV11-1 | TGTGCCAGCAGCTTATCATGGGCCGAGCAGTACTTC | CASSLSWAEQYF
once | . | TRBJ2-4 | TRBV5-1 | TGCGCCAGCAGCTTGGGGACAGAGCTAGCCAAAAACATTCAGTACTTC | CASSLGTELAKNIQYF
. | TRBD2 | TRBJ2-5 | TRBV5-1 | TGCGCCAGCAGCTTGGGGACTAGGTTAAAAGAGACCCAGTACTTC | CASSLGTRLKETQYF
. | . | TRBJ2-5 | TRBV25-1 | TGTGCCAGCAGTGAATGGGGGGTACTCCAAGAGACCCAGTACTTC | CASSEWGVLQETQYF
. | . | TRBJ2-5 | TRBV11-2 | TGTGCCAGCAGCTTAGAGCACCAAGAGACCCAGTACTTC | CASSLEHQETQYF
. | . | TRBJ2-5 | TRBV7-2 | TGTGCCAGCAGTCCCTCGTTGGGGTATTCTGAGACCCAGTACTTC | CASSPSLGYSETQYF
. | TRBD2 | TRBJ2-1 | TRBV5-4 | TGTGCCAGCAGCTTGTTAGGTTCCTGGGGACTAGCGGGGGATGAGCAGTTCTTC | CASSLLGSWGLAGDEQFF
. | . | TRBJ2-5 | TRBV7-9 | TGTGCCAGCAGCAGGCGGAAGGAGACCCAGTACTTC | CASSRRKETQYF
. | . | TRBJ2-1 | TRBV14 | TGTGCCAGCAGCCAAGGGCCTTTGTATGAGCAGTTCTTC | CASSQGPLYEQFF
. | TRBD1 | TRBJ2-1 | TRBV2 | TGTGCCAGCAGCGAACAGGGGTTTTCCTACAATGAGCAGTTCTTC | CASSEQGFSYNEQFF
. | . | TRBJ2-7 | TRBV20-1 | TGCAGTGCTACCGTCGGGTACGAGCAGTACTTC | CSATVGYEQYF
. | . | TRBJ1-4 | TRBV7-9 | TGTGCCAGCAGCGGACAGAGCGATAATGAAAAACTGTTTTTT | CASSGQSDNEKLFF
. | . | TRBJ2-1 | TRBV3-1/TRBV3-2 | TGTGCCAGCAGCCAATCAGGGACCCGATACAATGAGCAGTTCTTC | CASSQSGTRYNEQFF
. | TRBD2 | TRBJ2-3 | TRBV7-3 | TGTGCCAGCAGCTTGTCGCGGGGGGGCCGCGTTTCGGATACGCAGTATTTT | CASSLSRGGRVSDTQYF
. | . | TRBJ2-1 | TRBV7-3 | TGTGCCAGCAGCCCTCTAGGGGGGGACAATGAGCAGTTCTTC | CASSPLGGDNEQFF
. | TRBD1 | TRBJ1-1 | TRBV18 | TGTGCCAGCTCACCACGCACAGGGGACACTGAAGCTTTCTTT | CASSPRTGDTEAFF